This TCR beta chain was recorded in a study of T cells in Graves' hyperthyroidism and ophthalmopathy. Template material for amplifying TCR beta CDR3 regions consisted of RNA transcripts. During a first-round RT-PCR of the TCR CDR3, the HTBI primer set was used. A single record per CDR3 protein comes from TCRdb applying MiXCR to the multiplex PCR reads. The table has a few hundred thousand distinct CDR3 sequences, 15% seen once; the top ten hold 30% to 35%. V was clipped by 6 bases and J by 5 bases; unmatched bases: 4. Germline-derived CDR1 and CDR2 are SGHDT and YYEEEE. The CDR3 consists of 13 residues.

The sequence came from a woman aged 25-40 years with Graves' hyperthyroidism. Sample: blood. V gene TRBV5-6 combines with J gene TRBJ2-7; TRBD2 matches 11 bases. The CDR3 coding sequence is TGTGCCAGCAAGGGGACTAGCGGCAACGAGCAGTACTTC. Residues: CASKGTSGNEQYF.